A selection of T cell receptor beta chains follows, all from one sample in a study of cytomegalovirus exposure and HLA in healthy donors. Assay: immunoSEQ multiplex PCR; the TCRdb copy retains only in-frame clones and omits some. This sample yields some 130,000 clones, of which approximately 78% are seen a single time; about 8.6% belongs to the top ten. Specimen: PBMCs. The receptors come from a woman in her forties or fifties in good health and CMV-seropositive. Each CDR3 is given with its conserved first and last residue. The order of the fields is clone size, CDR3 length, V gene, D gene, J gene, CDR3 DNA, CDR3 protein. The D gene is left open where the match is weak. Some rows mark clone size as missing; the rest say once, few, many or name a class of expanded clone.

.	14	TRBV5-1	.	TRBJ2-3	TGCGCCAGCAGCTTGGTTCAACAGACAGATACGCAGTATTTT	CASSLVQQTDTQYF
.	15	TRBV6-1	TRBD2	TRBJ2-3	TGTGCCAGTCGCCGTGGGGGGGGTGGCACAGATACGCAGTATTTT	CASRRGGGGTDTQYF
.	13	TRBV7-3	TRBD2	TRBJ2-1	TGTGCCAGCAGCCCTCCGGGGGGTCATGAGCAGTTCTTC	CASSPPGGHEQFF
.	15	TRBV9	TRBD2	TRBJ2-7	TGTGCCAGCAGCGTAGGGGCGAGCGGGGGCAGTATGCAGTACTTC	CASSVGASGGSMQYF
.	15	TRBV5-1	TRBD2	TRBJ2-5	TGCGCCAGCAGCTTCCTAGGACTAGCCGGAGAGACCCAGTACTTC	CASSFLGLAGETQYF
.	12	TRBV10-3	.	TRBJ1-1	TGTGCCATCACTCAGGGTGGCACTGAAGCTTTCTTT	CAITQGGTEAFF
.	14	TRBV28	TRBD1	TRBJ2-7	TGTGCCAGCAGTCAGACAGGGTATGTCTACGAGCAGTACTTC	CASSQTGYVYEQYF
.	14	TRBV2	.	TRBJ1-2	TGTGCCAGCACGGACAGCTCTCTTAACTATGGCTACACCTTC	CASTDSSLNYGYTF
few	14	TRBV19	.	TRBJ2-7	TGTGCCAGTAGAGACTATCCCAACGCCTACGAGCAGTACTTC	CASRDYPNAYEQYF
.	12	TRBV2	.	TRBJ2-5	TGTGCCAGCAGTGATAGGGGAGAGACCCAGTACTTC	CASSDRGETQYF
.	15	TRBV7-9	.	TRBJ1-6	TGTGCCAGCAGCTGGGAGGGAGCTTCGAGGTCACCCCTCCACTTT	CASSWEGASRSPLHF
.	15	TRBV10-3	TRBD1	TRBJ1-2	TGTGCCATCAGTGAGTCAAGGACAGGAGGAGATGGCTACACCTTC	CAISESRTGGDGYTF
once	14	TRBV6-1	.	TRBJ1-4	TGTGCCAGCAGGGACTTGTCCCGGGGGGAAAAACTGTTTTTT	CASRDLSRGEKLFF
once	11	TRBV30	.	TRBJ1-1	TGTGCCTGGAGTGAATCCGGTCTGGCTTTCTTT	CAWSESGLAFF
.	15	TRBV7-9	TRBD2	TRBJ2-1	TGTGCCAGCAGCTTAGTAGCGGGAGGGTACAATGAGCAGTTCTTC	CASSLVAGGYNEQFF
.	13	TRBV18	.	TRBJ1-5	TGTGCCAGCTCACCATCCCGTGATCAGCCCCAGCATTTT	CASSPSRDQPQHF
.	15	TRBV6-4	.	TRBJ2-3	TGTGCCAGCAGTGACCAAACGGGGTCCACAGATACGCAGTATTTT	CASSDQTGSTDTQYF
once	14	TRBV10-1	TRBD2	TRBJ2-1	TGCGCCAGCAGTGCCTCTGGTCGGGGGGGTGAGCAGTTCTTC	CASSASGRGGEQFF
few	15	TRBV29-1	.	TRBJ2-7	TGCAGCGTTGTGGACAAGGGGGAGACGGGATACGAGCAGTACTTC	CSVVDKGETGYEQYF
.	16	TRBV4-1	.	TRBJ2-7	TGCGCCAGCAGCCAAGATCTACGGAGTTTCTCCTACGAGCAGTACTTC	CASSQDLRSFSYEQYF
.	11	TRBV20-1	.	TRBJ2-5	TGCAGTGCTAGAGATCGTAGGGGCGATTACTTC	CSARDRRGDYF
.	17	TRBV7-9	TRBD2	TRBJ2-2	TGTTCCAGCAGCTCCCCCGTAGCGGGAGGATATACCGGGGAGCTGTTTTTT	CSSSSPVAGGYTGELFF
once	17	TRBV9	TRBD2	TRBJ2-3	TGTGCCAGCAGCCTACGATCCGGGACTAGCGTTACAGATACGCAGTATTTT	CASSLRSGTSVTDTQYF
.	14	TRBV6-1	.	TRBJ1-2	TGTGCCAGCAGTGAAGGGAACACTATATATGGCTACACCTTC	CASSEGNTIYGYTF
.	14	TRBV19	.	TRBJ1-1	TGTGCCAGTAACACAAGGGGAATGAACACTGAAGCTTTCTTT	CASNTRGMNTEAFF
.	14	TRBV2	.	TRBJ1-5	TGTGCCAGCAGTGAAGCCACATCGGGGGGGCCCCAGCATTTT	CASSEATSGGPQHF
.	18	TRBV5-1	TRBD2	TRBJ2-1	TGCGCCAGCAGGTCCCGGGGACTAGCGGGAGGGCCGGTCAATGAGCAGTTCTTC	CASRSRGLAGGPVNEQFF
.	16	TRBV7-2	.	TRBJ2-5	TGTGCCAGCAGCTTAGGGGTAGCGGTATACCAAGAGACCCAGTACTTC	CASSLGVAVYQETQYF
.	15	TRBV6-5	.	TRBJ1-6	TGTGCCAGCAGCCCCATGCGGGCCTCTCATTCACCCCTCCACTTT	CASSPMRASHSPLHF
.	16	TRBV27	.	TRBJ1-1	TGTGCCAGCTTTGCCGTGGCAGGGGTGGCGGGCACTGAAGCTTTCTTT	CASFAVAGVAGTEAFF
.	15	TRBV11-3	.	TRBJ2-3	TGTGCCAGCAGCTTAGGTGCGATTAGCACAGATACGCAGTATTTT	CASSLGAISTDTQYF
.	15	TRBV5-1	TRBD1	TRBJ2-3	TGCGCCAGCAGTCTAAGGGGACAGGGTACAGATACGCAGTATTTT	CASSLRGQGTDTQYF
.	13	TRBV6-1	TRBD1	TRBJ1-1	TGTGCCAGCAGGGGAGACAGGGGCACTGAAGCTTTCTTT	CASRGDRGTEAFF
.	20	TRBV13	TRBD2	TRBJ2-7	TGTGCCAGCAGCTCAACACCCGGGACTAGCGGGAGTGAACACTCCTACGAGCAGTACTTC	CASSSTPGTSGSEHSYEQYF
.	16	TRBV6-5	.	TRBJ1-3	TGTGCCAGCAGTTACTCGAAAGGGGTCCCTGGAAACACCATATATTTT	CASSYSKGVPGNTIYF
.	17	TRBV4-3	TRBD1	TRBJ2-7	TGCGCCAGCAGCCAAGCTGCTTTGGGACAGGGGGCCCGCGAGCAGTACTTC	CASSQAALGQGAREQYF
.	15	TRBV5-1	TRBD1	TRBJ1-6	TGCGCCAGCAGCCCCCAGGGGGCGCGGAATTCACCCCTCCACTTT	CASSPQGARNSPLHF
.	15	TRBV6-5	.	TRBJ2-5	TGTGCCAGCAGTTACTCGGGCAGGGTAGAAGAGACCCAGTACTTC	CASSYSGRVEETQYF
.	14	TRBV2	TRBD1	TRBJ1-2	TGTGCCAGCAGTGCGGCAGGGGGCTTCTATGGCTACACCTTC	CASSAAGGFYGYTF
once	14	TRBV6-1	.	TRBJ1-1	TGTGCCAGTACATTCCTTCGGGAAGACACTGAAGCTTTCTTT	CASTFLREDTEAFF
.	17	TRBV4-1	TRBD2	TRBJ2-2	TGCGCCAGCAGCCAAGAGAGACTAGCGGGCCCCTTCGGGGAGCTGTTTTTT	CASSQERLAGPFGELFF
.	17	TRBV5-4	TRBD1	TRBJ2-7	TGTGCCAGCAGCTTAATCTCTCGGGCAGGGGGCACGTACGAGCAGTACTTC	CASSLISRAGGTYEQYF
.	17	TRBV6-1	.	TRBJ2-7	TGTGCCAGCAGTGTAGGTCCCTCGGCGGGGACCACCTACGAGCAGTACTTC	CASSVGPSAGTTYEQYF
.	13	TRBV5-6	.	TRBJ2-5	TGTGCCAGCAGCGAGGGTCAAGAAGAGACCCAGTACTTC	CASSEGQEETQYF
.	15	TRBV7-9	.	TRBJ1-3	TGTGCCAGCAGCTTATCCCAGGCCGCTGGAAACACCATATATTTT	CASSLSQAAGNTIYF
.	16	TRBV28	TRBD1	TRBJ2-4	TGTGCCAGCAAAGGGACAGTCGAACTAGCCAAAAACATTCAGTACTTC	CASKGTVELAKNIQYF
few	13	TRBV7-2	.	TRBJ1-2	TGTGCCAGCAGCACTACAGGGAACTATGGCTACACCTTC	CASSTTGNYGYTF
.	15	TRBV9	TRBD2	TRBJ2-7	TGTGCCAGCAGCGCGGGAGGGCGGGGGACCTACGAGCAGTACTTC	CASSAGGRGTYEQYF
.	15	TRBV5-5	.	TRBJ2-5	TGTGCCAGCAGCTTGCGGGGGACAGTCCAAGAGACCCAGTACTTC	CASSLRGTVQETQYF